This is a list of T cell receptor beta chains from one sample in a study of cytomegalovirus exposure and HLA in healthy donors. TCRdb keeps only in-frame clones here, not all; method: immunoSEQ multiplex PCR. The data contain 100,000 or so clones, roughly 75% of them singletons. The sample was PBMCs. These receptors came from a man younger than 40 in good health and CMV-seronegative. CDR3s include the opening cysteine and the closing phenylalanine or tryptophan. Each record gives: J gene, V gene, D gene, CDR3 protein. D genes are given only for firm matches.

NA TRBV5-1 TRBD1 CASSMRTGPYEQYF
TRBJ1-1 TRBV7-2 TRBD1 CASSLATGGTEAFF
TRBJ2-3 TRBV30 NA CAWSVLVTDTQYF
TRBJ2-7 TRBV10-3 NA CAIKGETLLTGQYF
TRBJ1-6 TRBV9 NA CASSEGQRVSSYNSPLHF
TRBJ2-7 TRBV18 NA CASSPRTETYEQYF
TRBJ2-1 TRBV7-2 TRBD1 CASSLARITGDNEQFF
TRBJ2-2 TRBV27 NA CASLTADGGNTGELFF
TRBJ1-5 TRBV21-1 NA CASSKGTGTGNQPQHF
TRBJ1-4 TRBV6-1 NA CASSEDPEEGKLFF
TRBJ1-1 TRBV5-1 TRBD1 CASSRGQGAQRTEAFF